Listed below are T cell receptor beta chains from one sample, sequenced in a study of blood T cell repertoires in COVID-19. The table came from immunoSEQ multiplex PCR; TCRdb's copy has only in-frame clones and leaves some out. The table lists about 310,000 clones, 87% of them singletons. The sequencing input was PBMCs or T cells enriched from blood (not recorded which). All receptors come from a woman under 30 who had recovered from COVID-19. The CDR3 runs from the conserved cysteine through the conserved F or W. A D gene is named only where the DNA matches it firmly.

15 TRBJ2-7 TRBV7-8 TRBD2 CASSPGLAGGYEQYF
16 TRBJ1-1 TRBV27 TRBD1 CASRKPGQTGYTEAFF
12 TRBJ1-2 TRBV3-1/TRBV3-2 - CASTGRRGGYTF
14 TRBJ2-7 TRBV9 - CASSVGPDSYEQYF
13 TRBJ2-7 TRBV6-5 - CASSYRQGYEQYF
16 TRBJ1-6 TRBV3-1/TRBV3-2 - CASSLRTANYNSPLHF
17 TRBJ1-1 TRBV5-1 - CASSLSPGVPSNTEAFF
13 TRBJ2-5 TRBV6-2/TRBV6-3 - CASSYRLAGTQYF
11 TRBJ2-1 TRBV4-1 - CASSHPGEQFF
12 TRBJ2-7 TRBV6-5 - CATAWGPYEQYF
18 TRBJ1-2 TRBV4-1 TRBD1 CASSQDPYLTGGEDGYTF
14 TRBJ1-1 TRBV27 - CASSHTGRNTEAFF
18 TRBJ2-3 TRBV10-1 - CASKGRQGEEKGTDTQYF
15 TRBJ1-2 TRBV28 TRBD1 CASSAGDRPNYGYTF
16 TRBJ1-3 TRBV5-6 - CASSPGVGQAGNTIYF
13 TRBJ1-1 TRBV11-2 - CASSLRTAPEAFF
17 TRBJ1-4 TRBV18 TRBD1 CASSPPRQGVEREKLFF
14 TRBJ1-5 TRBV7-9 - CASSLDGSNQPQHF
19 TRBJ1-6 TRBV3-1/TRBV3-2 - CASSQVIFSPSSYNSPLHF
14 TRBJ1-2 TRBV6-5 TRBD1 CASSSPGQGYGYTF
14 TRBJ2-1 TRBV9 TRBD2 CASSVTGGNNEQFF
13 TRBJ1-2 TRBV10-3 - CAISEIVDYGYTF
17 TRBJ1-5 TRBV23-1 - CASSQPSGKRWDQPQHF
12 TRBJ1-4 TRBV7-9 - CASSLASEKLFF
14 TRBJ1-4 TRBV10-3 TRBD1 CAISSPGQGEKLFF
17 TRBJ1-5 TRBV30 TRBD1 CAWSGGTGRGSNQPQHF
16 TRBJ2-3 TRBV5-5 TRBD2 CASSPRTSDWADTQYF
14 TRBJ2-3 TRBV6-5 - CAINLTGKGGSWYF
16 TRBJ2-3 TRBV21-1 - CASSKEPAGNTDTQYF
14 TRBJ1-1 TRBV3-1/TRBV3-2 TRBD1 CASSPPGQGLEAFF
14 TRBJ2-1 TRBV3-1/TRBV3-2 - CASSQDVRGHEQFF
15 TRBJ1-2 TRBV19 - CASSISGSYSYGYTF
16 TRBJ2-1 TRBV7-3 - CASSLWGQGMDNEQFF
14 TRBJ2-7 TRBV5-5 - CASRTQGGTYEQYF
15 TRBJ1-5 TRBV11-2 - CASSRGPGINQPQHF
15 TRBJ2-7 TRBV27 TRBD1 CASRLTGQASYEQYF
13 TRBJ1-1 TRBV19 - CASRDKMNTEAFF
15 TRBJ2-5 TRBV7-7 TRBD2 CASSLARTSQETQYF
14 TRBJ2-3 TRBV7-2 - CASSFSRETDTQYF
16 TRBJ1-5 TRBV5-1 - CASSPGTPRGNQPQHF
13 TRBJ1-5 TRBV7-3 - CASSLTQWQPQHF
15 TRBJ1-4 TRBV4-3 TRBD1 CASSLKDRGNEKLFF
15 TRBJ2-3 TRBV9 - CASSVVGGSTDTQYF
14 TRBJ2-5 TRBV5-1 - CASSPSTFQETQYF
13 TRBJ1-5 TRBV7-2 - CASSLAGSRPQHF
10 TRBJ1-2 TRBV28 - CASTGTGENF